This is a list of T cell receptor beta chains from one sample in a study of cytomegalovirus exposure and HLA in healthy donors. The method was immunoSEQ multiplex PCR; TCRdb's version includes in-frame clones alone and lacks a portion of them. The sample carries around 170,000 clones, roughly 71% recorded once. The specimen was PBMCs. The receptors stem from a girl between 10 and 17 years old in good health and CMV-seronegative. The CDR3 runs from the conserved cysteine through the conserved F or W. D genes are given only for firm matches. Rows may omit the clone size; those that give it use once, few, many or a size class.

D: -; J: TRBJ1-2; size: once; V: TRBV5-1; DNA: TGCGCCAGCAGCGAGTTACATGGAGCTAACTATGGCTACACCTTC; CDR3: CASSELHGANYGYTF
D: -; J: TRBJ1-1; size: -; V: TRBV5-1; DNA: TGCGCCAGCAGCTTGCAGGGCACGGGGAACACTGAAGCTTTCTTT; CDR3: CASSLQGTGNTEAFF
D: -; J: TRBJ2-1; size: -; V: TRBV27; DNA: TGTGCCAGCAGTTTCGGAGGGGAGCAGTTCTTC; CDR3: CASSFGGEQFF
D: -; J: TRBJ1-1; size: -; V: TRBV2; DNA: TGTGCCAGCAAAGGGACATCTGAAGCTTTCTTT; CDR3: CASKGTSEAFF
D: TRBD2; J: TRBJ2-3; size: -; V: TRBV6-6; DNA: TGTGCCAGCACCCCAGTGGTAATAGCGGGAACAGATACGCAGTATTTT; CDR3: CASTPVVIAGTDTQYF
D: -; J: TRBJ1-2; size: -; V: TRBV2; DNA: TGTGCCAGCGGCGAGGACTATGGCTACACCTTC; CDR3: CASGEDYGYTF
D: -; J: TRBJ1-5; size: -; V: TRBV5-5; DNA: TGTGCCAGCAGCTTCGGGGGAGTGGGTCACAATCAGCCCCAGCATTTT; CDR3: CASSFGGVGHNQPQHF
D: -; J: TRBJ1-2; size: -; V: TRBV7-8; DNA: TGTGCCAGCAGCTTAGGCTCCCAGAGGAGGGGCTACACCTTC; CDR3: CASSLGSQRRGYTF
D: -; J: TRBJ1-4; size: few; V: TRBV5-4; DNA: TGTGCCAGCAGTCCACAGGGACCTAATGAAAAACTGTTTTTT; CDR3: CASSPQGPNEKLFF
D: -; J: TRBJ2-1; size: -; V: TRBV25-1; DNA: TGTGCCAGCAGTGAGCGCCGGTACAATGAGCAGTTCTTC; CDR3: CASSERRYNEQFF
D: -; J: TRBJ1-3; size: once; V: TRBV2; DNA: TGTGCCAGCAGTGAAGCAAGGCAGGGAAGTGGAAACACCATATATTTT; CDR3: CASSEARQGSGNTIYF
D: -; J: TRBJ1-1; size: -; V: TRBV9; DNA: TGTGCCAGCAGCGTAGGAGGTGCGAGAGAAGCTTTCTTT; CDR3: CASSVGGAREAFF
D: TRBD1; J: TRBJ1-2; size: -; V: TRBV18; DNA: TGTGCCAGCTCACCACCCAGGGGGCAAGATGGCTACACCTTC; CDR3: CASSPPRGQDGYTF
D: TRBD2; J: TRBJ2-7; size: -; V: TRBV6-5; DNA: TGTGCCAGCAGTTACTCCCTCGCGGGGGCCTACGAGCAGTACTTC; CDR3: CASSYSLAGAYEQYF
D: -; J: TRBJ1-4; size: -; V: TRBV6-1; DNA: TGTGCCAGCAGTTTGCTGGACAACCGGGAAAAACTGTTTTTT; CDR3: CASSLLDNREKLFF